This T cell receptor (beta chain) is drawn from a study of cytomegalovirus exposure and HLA in healthy donors. Study-wide findings and caveats: Common viral pathogens seemed to be connected with several of the most significant clusters, according to a later analysis. In an earlier analysis, in 620 or so donors, most V segments appeared productive either ~90% or ~30% of the time.

The PCR made use of 60 Vbeta and 13 Jbeta primers. Using immunoSEQ multiplex PCR, the repertoire was profiled, and TCRdb retains in-frame clones only, with some absent. The table includes roughly 200,000 clones, 70% to 85% detected once. A remark on this clone: Its target is not known.

Healthy people donating bone marrow made up the donors. The CDR3 is 15 amino acids. The V segment lost 5 bases and the J segment 0 bases; nucleotides outside the gene matches: 6. The germline V gene has CDR1 MNHNS and CDR2 SASEGT. The J gene is TRBJ1-2, the V gene TRBV6-1, with TRBD1 matching 7 bases. Sequencing input: PBMCs. This receptor was obtained from a woman aged 60-75 years in good health and CMV-seropositive. CDR3 sequence: CASSIDRAANYGYTF. The CDR3 DNA reads as TGTGCCAGCAGTATTGACAGGGCGGCTAACTATGGCTACACCTTC.